The entry that follows covers one T cell receptor beta chain sequence. Its specificity is unknown. This entry is derived from a study of T cells after posttransplantation cyclophosphamide. Study-level findings and limits: Later blood repertoires were often dominated by clones from the donor CD8+ memory compartment. After PTCy, TRB diversity resembled that of CNI/methotrexate controls. TRB overlap between skin or GI tissue T cells and blood was limited.

The naive gate required viable CD3+CD4+ or CD3+CD8+ cells with CCR7+CD45RA+CD45RO-CD95-CD27+CD28+ phenotype. The related graft donor's blood sample was taken on the day of bone marrow donation. The V gene's germline CDR1 is SGHTA and CDR2 FQGNSA. CDR3 length equals 17 residues. The germline V and J ends were trimmed by 1 base and 5 bases, with 20 bases remaining between them. Data came from immunoSEQ multiplex PCR; TCRdb stores just in-frame clones and leaves some out. Here the sample spans about 20,000 clones, 95% to 98% being singletons. The rearrangement uses TRBV7-2 and TRBJ2-5, with TRBD1 as a possible D gene (5 bases). The sequence derives from a man aged 35 to 55 in good health, CMV-negative, and a related stem cell transplant donor. Sequenced: naive CD4+ T cells sorted from PBMCs. CDR3 sequence reads: CASSLEAGSVASETQYF. CDR3 bases: TGTGCCAGCAGCTTAGAGGCAGGGTCGGTTGCGTCGGAGACCCAGTACTTC.